These 20 T cell receptor beta chains came from one sample sequenced in a study of control samples from healthy donors and cancer patients (dated by TCRdb to the early 2020s). Libraries were built with the immunoSEQ multiplex PCR assay. Drawn from immuneACCESS, this table holds only the in-frame rearrangements with V and J called that TCRdb kept. Clones are partly lost; checked studies trace under half to an unresolved V gene and leave the rest unexplained. For this sample the table gives 85,000 to 95,000 clones, of which approximately 78% were detected only once. Approximately 9.4% of the sample lies in the top ten. The sequencing input was blood. These receptors were collected from a woman aged 60 to 75 in good health.

V gene TRBV2 combines with J gene TRBJ2-1; D is undetermined. Trimming took 3 bases from V and 0 from J, leaving 6 bases between them. There are 14 residues in the CDR3. Germline loops: CDR1 SNHLY, CDR2 FYNNEI. This CDR3 reads CASSEHSSYNEQFF. In nucleotides, the CDR3 is TGTGCCAGCAGTGAGCACAGCTCCTACAATGAGCAGTTCTTC.

CDR3 sequence reads: CASSPGQDDYEQYF. DNA for the CDR3: TGTGCCAGTAGCCCGGGACAGGACGATTACGAGCAGTACTTC. J is TRBJ2-7 and V is TRBV19; TRBD1 matches at 8 bases. CDR1 is LNHDA and CDR2 is SQIVND in the germline V gene (reference sequence). CDR3 size: 14 residues. With V trimmed by 6 bases and J by 4 bases, 8 bases remained unmatched. Variable domain in full (rest from reference TRBV19 and TRBJ2-7): DGGITQSPKYLFRKEGQNVTLSCEQNLNHDAMYWYRQDPGQGLRLIYYSQIVNDFQKGDIAEGYSVSREKKESFPLTVTSAQKNPTAFYLCASSPGQDDYEQYFGPGTRLTVT.

V gene TRBV29-1 combines with J gene TRBJ2-1; D is uncertain. Trimming shortened V by 6 bases and J by 7 bases, and 10 bases separated the two germline ends. CDR3 length equals 11 residues. Germline CDR1 reads SQVTM; CDR2 reads ANQGSEA. The DNA for the CDR3 is TGCAGCGTCGATGACTCAAATGAGCAGTTCTTC. Protein: CSVDDSNEQFF.

The rearrangement links TRBV19 to TRBJ1-5, with 9 positions matching TRBD1. Unmatched junction bases numbered 1, after V lost 3 bases and J lost 4 bases. CDR1 and CDR2 from the germline V gene are LNHDA and SQIVND (reference sequence). CDR3 length equals 14 residues. CDR3 DNA: TGTGCCAGTAGTATCGGGACAGGGAATCAGCCCCAGCATTTT. Translation gives CASSIGTGNQPQHF.

The V gene is TRBV5-4, the J gene TRBJ2-5; 7 nucleotides match TRBD2. This CDR3 has 12 residues. V was clipped by 5 bases and J by 5 bases; unmatched bases: 3. CDR1 and CDR2 from the germline V gene are SGHNT and YYREEE (reference sequence). The CDR3: CASRRGGETQYF. DNA of the CDR3: TGTGCCAGCAGAAGGGGAGGGGAGACCCAGTACTTC.

This chain uses TRBV5-1 with TRBJ2-6; D is possibly TRBD2 (6 bases). The CDR3 spans 15 residues. CDR1 SGHRS and CDR2 YFSETQ come from the germline V gene. The V end was cut by 4 bases, the J end by 6 bases, with 14 bases between. CDR3 sequence reads: CASSAGSEEANVLTF. CDR3 DNA: TGCGCCAGCAGCGCGGGGTCCGAGGAGGCCAACGTCCTGACTTTC.

The chain joins TRBV6-5 to TRBJ2-3; 7 nucleotides line up with TRBD1. The V and J ends lost 0 bases and 5 bases, in that order; junction bases with no gene match: 2. The CDR3 runs to 14 residues. CDR1 MNHEY and CDR2 SVGAGI come from the germline V gene. CDR3 DNA: TGTGCCAGCAGTTACTCGACAGGGCTAGATACGCAGTATTTT. Its protein product is CASSYSTGLDTQYF.

This chain uses TRBV10-3 with TRBJ1-1; weak D call: TRBD1 (5 bases). The CDR3 runs to 13 residues. The V and J ends lost 5 bases and 0 bases respectively, with 7 bases between them. CDR1 ENHRY and CDR2 SYGVKD come from the germline V gene. The CDR3: CAISKGMNTEAFF. The CDR3 region has the DNA TGTGCCATCAGTAAGGGGATGAACACTGAAGCTTTCTTT.

The rearrangement joins TRBV13 to TRBJ2-2; TRBD1 agrees at 7 bases. The CDR3 has 16 residues. Losses at the gene ends were 1 base for V and 5 bases for J; bases not matched to a gene: 7. The germline gives CDR1 PRHDT, CDR2 FYEKMQ (reference sequence). The chain's CDR3 is CASSLARQGVTGELFF. The CDR3 DNA sequence: TGTGCCAGCAGCTTAGCACGGCAGGGGGTGACCGGGGAGCTGTTTTTT.

The chain joins TRBV5-1 to TRBJ1-3; no definite D call. Germline V gene sequence: CDR1 SGHRS, CDR2 YFSETQ. V lost 5 bases and J lost 1, with 10 bases in between. The CDR3 is 14 amino acids. CDR3 sequence reads: CASRRESSGNTIYF. DNA of the CDR3: TGCGCCAGCAGAAGGGAAAGTTCTGGAAACACCATATATTTT.

Only one count was recorded for this clone. This chain connects TRBV11-2 to TRBJ1-2; D gene unclear. The ends were cut back, 0 bases at V and 2 bases at J, with 10 bases in the middle. The CDR3 has 15 amino acids. The germline CDR1 and CDR2 sequences are SGHAT and FQNNGV. CDR3 protein: CASSLDTLKNYGYTF. The CDR3 DNA reads as TGTGCCAGCAGCTTAGATACCTTAAAAAACTATGGCTACACCTTC.

This clone came up once. This chain joins TRBV2 and TRBJ2-7, with 7 bases aligning to TRBD1. Germline V gives CDR1 SNHLY, CDR2 FYNNEI. This CDR3 is built from 15 residues. The junction had 6 bases not matched to a gene; V was cut back by 3 bases and J by 1 base. CDR3 protein: CASSDPDRASYEQYF. Here the CDR3 DNA reads TGTGCCAGCAGTGACCCTGACAGGGCATCCTACGAGCAGTACTTC.

This clone has only one observation. The genes are TRBV4-3 and TRBJ1-1; D may be TRBD1 (6 bases). V was clipped by 0 bases and J by 6 bases, with 23 bases between them. The CDR3 totals 18 residues. Germline V gene sequence: CDR1 LGHNA, CDR2 YSLEER. CDR3 region: CASSQDAKRGTFNSEAFF. In nucleotides, the CDR3 is TGCGCCAGCAGCCAAGATGCTAAGAGGGGGACATTTAACTCTGAAGCTTTCTTT.

With regard to this clone: This specimen includes other DNA sequences encoding the same CDR3. The gene calls are TRBV18 and TRBJ2-7; D is ambiguous. The CDR3 contains 14 residues. Trimming cost V 3 bases and J 0 bases, with 9 bases left between them. Germline loops: CDR1 KGHSH, CDR2 LQKENI. The CDR3 sequence is CASSPDTGSYEQYF. CDR3 in DNA: TGTGCCAGCTCACCCGATACGGGCTCCTACGAGCAGTACTTC.

The chain couples TRBV18 to TRBJ2-1; TRBD2 agrees at 7 bases. Germline V gene sequence: CDR1 KGHSH, CDR2 LQKENI. Unmatched junction bases numbered 7, after V lost 2 bases and J lost 3 bases. CDR3 length equals 16 residues. The DNA for the CDR3 is TGTGCCAGCTCACCAGGTAAAGCGGGAAACTACAATGAGCAGTTCTTC. It codes for CASSPGKAGNYNEQFF.

CDR3 nucleotides: TGTGCCAGCAGCAACATAGCCAAAAACATTCAGTACTTC. As protein: CASSNIAKNIQYF. The gene calls are TRBV6-2 or TRBV6-3 and TRBJ2-4; D call uncertain. The CDR3 is made up of 13 amino acids. CDR1 and CDR2 from the germline V gene are MNHEY and SVGEGT. V shed 6 bases and J shed 0 bases, with 6 bases lying between them.

This clone was recorded many times. This sequence joins TRBV29-1 and TRBJ1-2; unclear D gene. This CDR3 is built from 12 residues. Germline CDR1 reads SQVTM; CDR2 reads ANQGSEA. Deletions cut 3 bases from V and 2 bases from J, with 7 bases between. The CDR3 spells CSVDGKNYGYTF. DNA for the CDR3: TGCAGCGTTGACGGAAAAAACTATGGCTACACCTTC.

The rearrangement joins TRBV7-2 to TRBJ1-2; D not certain. CDR1 and CDR2 from the germline V gene are SGHTA and FQGNSA. With 1 base removed from V and 0 bases from J, the gap between germline ends came to 6 bases. The CDR3 has 14 residues. The CDR3 sequence is CASSLVRANYGYTF. CDR3 in DNA: TGTGCCAGCAGCTTAGTGAGAGCTAACTATGGCTACACCTTC.

V usage is TRBV5-4 and J usage is TRBJ2-7; 8 nucleotides match TRBD2. The V and J ends lost 4 bases and 5 bases, in that order; junction bases with no gene match: 8. CDR1 and CDR2 from the germline V gene are SGHNT and YYREEE (reference sequence). The CDR3 extends over 14 amino acids. The CDR3 region has the DNA TGTGCCAGCAGCCCGGGACTAGTTATAAACGAGCAGTACTTC. This translates into CASSPGLVINEQYF.

V is TRBV3-1 (or the pseudogene TRBV3-2) and J is TRBJ2-1; perhaps TRBD2 as D (6 bases). Trimming removed 3 bases from V and 16 bases from J, with 13 bases in between. The CDR3 is 11 amino acids. Germline CDR1 reads LGHDT; CDR2 reads YNNKEL (reference sequence). CDR3 nucleotides: TGTGCCAGCAGCCAGGGACTTTTTTCATTCTTC. Its translation is CASSQGLFSFF.